This T cell receptor (beta chain) was recorded in a study of shared clonotypes between healthy human individuals. The germline V gene encodes CDR1 GTSNPN and CDR2 SVGIG (reference sequence). J lost 0 bases, V lost 8 bases, and 4 bases had no gene match. The CDR3 totals 15 residues. Data came from immunoSEQ multiplex PCR; TCRdb stores just in-frame clones and leaves some out. The sample includes fewer than 550,000 clones, about three quarters of them seen just once. The chain links TRBV30 to TRBJ1-6; 10 bases agree with TRBD1. The sample consisted of PBMCs. This clonotype was sampled from a woman aged 35 to 49 in good health. Some clones in this sample may be carry-over from other donors' samples. This chain's CDR3 is CARGQGSSYNSPLHF. The CDR3 DNA reads as TGTGCCCGGGGACAGGGGAGCTCCTATAATTCACCCCTCCACTTT.